The T cell receptor (beta chain) under discussion was sequenced for a study of T-cell memory formation after mild COVID-19. Employing constant-segment primers, 5'RACE generated TCR alpha and TCR beta cDNA libraries bearing sample barcodes and UMIs. Via MiXCR, TCRdb re-called the 5' RACE reads, giving one row per CDR3 protein. Of tens of thousands of distinct CDR3 sequences detected, 9.3% appear once; the ten largest clones hold approximately 10%. Turning to this clonotype: Its specificity is unknown.

Findings of the study overall: From day 15 to 85, contracting clones were balanced between CD4 and CD8, whereas later expanders leaned toward CD4+. Pre-infection memory contained some responding clones, which suggested that cross-reactive memory had joined. Shrinking CD4+ clones were chiefly CM and EM; CD8+ ones were chiefly EMRA.

Sequencing was carried out using PBMCs or a T cell subset sorted from them (not recorded which). The sequence was collected from an adult woman who had mild COVID-19 (a few samples of this study predate the infection). Cell type and time point are not known.

In nucleotides, the CDR3 is TGTGCCAGCACCCGAGGGAGCATGAACACTGAAGCTTTCTTT. It codes for CASTRGSMNTEAFF. This sequence joins TRBV6-2 or TRBV6-3 and TRBJ1-1; no definite D call. Germline CDR1 is MNHEY and CDR2 is SVGEGT. This CDR3 contains 14 residues. V was cut by 7 bases and J by 0 bases, with 12 bases left in between.